This TCR beta chain was observed in a study of T cell repertoires in cytomegalovirus infection. Turning to the study itself: From public TCR beta signatures came an indication of both CMV infection and matching HLA type.

In germline, CDR1 is SGDLS, CDR2 YYNGEE. This CDR3 spans 15 amino acids. V was cut by 4 bases and J by 4 bases, with 16 bases left in between. One entry per CDR3 protein, called by TCRdb with MiXCR from the reads. The sample consists of 400,000 to 600,000 distinct CDR3 sequences, under 55% of them appearing once. A word on this clonotype: Its matching antigen is unknown.

The chain couples TRBV9 to TRBJ2-3; D might be TRBD1 or TRBD2, each matching 5 bases. The receptor was derived from a human donor in good health (CMV status not recorded). Some clones in this sample may be carry-over from other donors' samples. The sequencing here drew on cultured PBMCs, taken from culture after CMV antigen stimulation. Here the CDR3 reads CASSKEGQGADTQYF. CDR3 DNA sequence: TGTGCCAGCAGCAAAGAGGGGCAGGGCGCAGATACGCAGTATTTT.